These T cell receptor beta chains were read from a single sample in a study of blood T cells in healthy people across ages. In TCRdb, the 5' RACE reads were re-called with MiXCR into one record per CDR3 protein. The table has around 780,000 distinct CDR3 sequences, roughly three fifths seen once. Sequencing was performed on blood. The receptor source for this set is a middle-aged man in good health. Both conserved end residues are part of each CDR3. D genes are given only for firm matches.

V | D | CDR3
TRBV21-1 | - | CASIRTSGTYEQYF
TRBV29-1 | - | CSPWIGGDTQYF
TRBV5-1 | - | CASSLEGPVKAFF
TRBV2 | - | CASSENEGRQFF
TRBV28 | TRBD1 | CASSKPGGQVGETQYF
TRBV20-1 | TRBD2 | CSVIKREGLNEQFF
TRBV6-5 | - | CASSSGQSYNSPLHF
TRBV28 | - | CASSLGSSEAFF
TRBV6-5 | - | CASSYSGGVGGGYNEQFF
TRBV6-4 | TRBD1 | CASHPQLRGSNQPQHF
TRBV7-9 | - | CASSLLGAGGDGGNQPQHF
TRBV7-3 | - | CASSPTGPTEQYF
TRBV28 | - | CASSLYTGPTSEQYF
TRBV2 | - | CASSRPQSSTDTQYF
TRBV28 | TRBD1 | CASSATGVLTDTQYF
TRBV20-1 | - | CSDLPLGSGVEQFF
TRBV12-3/TRBV12-4 | TRBD2 | CASSLRAGLAGNEQFF
TRBV6-2/TRBV6-3 | - | CASSRPRGEQYF
TRBV27 | - | CASSFTGSQETQYF
TRBV3-1 | - | CASSQDGGQGGDVLTF
TRBV5-1 | TRBD2 | CASTRLAGGNYNEQFF
TRBV27 | - | CASKRDTPYNEQFF
TRBV4-1 | - | CASSQDTNRAQAYGYTF
TRBV6-1 | TRBD2 | CASSPPGLALQDTQYF
TRBV10-3 | TRBD1 | CAIRKTGGSYEQYF
TRBV29-1 | - | CSVEVLAGYNELFF
TRBV7-9 | TRBD2 | CASSLDPAGEETQYF
TRBV20-1 | TRBD1 | CSAPPRTGVSFQNNEQFF
TRBV25-1 | - | CASIPRVGYEQYF
TRBV29-1 | - | CSVEEDSQRYGYTF
TRBV6-2/TRBV6-3 | TRBD2 | CASSSRLAGIGYEQYF
TRBV7-2 | TRBD1 | CASSLEQGKYNEQFF
TRBV6-6 | TRBD1 | CASRDDRESYEQYF
TRBV20-1 | - | CSVFGGGAISYNEQFF
TRBV3-1 | - | CASSRSARGFSYEQYF
TRBV4-2 | - | CASSQGWTGELFF
TRBV20-1 | TRBD2 | CSADGVGGGRYEQYF
TRBV11-3 | - | CASSPDHQTYNEQFF
TRBV11-2 | - | CASILLRDPNEQYF
TRBV5-1 | - | CASSLAMFRGSYNEQFF
TRBV11-1 | - | CASSFFGDMISGANVLTF
TRBV7-8 | TRBD1 | CASSSPPGQGAITGANVLTF
TRBV6-5 | TRBD1 | CASRGLNDEQFF
TRBV12-3/TRBV12-4 | - | CASSLPLGVGYSPLHF
TRBV15 | TRBD2 | CATSRGGTSGRRGNEQYF
TRBV6-1 | - | CASSELGGREETQYF
TRBV3-1 | TRBD1 | CASTAGQGRGYTF
TRBV10-3 | - | CAISDMVAGANVLTF
TRBV9 | - | CASSRTVMNTEAFF
TRBV7-2 | - | CASSPGSFYEQNF
TRBV2 | - | CASSLAQRSTDTQYF
TRBV4-2 | - | CASSQDPVVRGGTDTQYF
TRBV6-1 | - | CASSEFRGGGQPQHF
TRBV20-1 | TRBD1 | CSARPGTGVNEQFF
TRBV29-1 | TRBD1 | CSVTTGAGANVLTF
TRBV27 | - | CASSLFVRRNTEAFF